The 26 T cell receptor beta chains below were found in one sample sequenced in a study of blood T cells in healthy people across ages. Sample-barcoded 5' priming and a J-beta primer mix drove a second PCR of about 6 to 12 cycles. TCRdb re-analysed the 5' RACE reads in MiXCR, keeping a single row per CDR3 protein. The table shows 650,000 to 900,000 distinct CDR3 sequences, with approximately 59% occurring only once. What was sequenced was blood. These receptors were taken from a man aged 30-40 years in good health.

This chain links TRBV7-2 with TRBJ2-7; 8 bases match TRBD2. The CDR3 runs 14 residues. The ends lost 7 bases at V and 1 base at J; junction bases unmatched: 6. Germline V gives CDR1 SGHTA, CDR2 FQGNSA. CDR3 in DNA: TGTGCCAGCAACCCGGGAGGGGGATCCTACGAGCAGTACTTC. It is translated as CASNPGGGSYEQYF.

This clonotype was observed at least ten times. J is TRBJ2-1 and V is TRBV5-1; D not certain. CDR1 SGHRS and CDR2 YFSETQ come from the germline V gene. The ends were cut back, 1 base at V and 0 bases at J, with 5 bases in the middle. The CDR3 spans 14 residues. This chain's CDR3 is CASSLPSSYNEQFF. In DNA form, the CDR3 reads TGCGCCAGCAGCTTGCCCAGCTCCTACAATGAGCAGTTCTTC.

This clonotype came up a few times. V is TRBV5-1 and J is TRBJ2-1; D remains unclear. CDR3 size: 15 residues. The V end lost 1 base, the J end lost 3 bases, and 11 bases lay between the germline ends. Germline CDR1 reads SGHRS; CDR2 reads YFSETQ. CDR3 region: CASSLQPRGYNEQFF. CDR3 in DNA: TGCGCCAGCAGCTTGCAGCCGCGCGGCTACAATGAGCAGTTCTTC.

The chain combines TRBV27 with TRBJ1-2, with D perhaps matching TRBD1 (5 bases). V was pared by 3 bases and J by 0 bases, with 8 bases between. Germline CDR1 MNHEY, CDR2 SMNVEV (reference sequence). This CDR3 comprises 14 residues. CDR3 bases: TGTGCCAGCAGTTTTGGGGGGGCTAACTATGGCTACACCTTC. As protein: CASSFGGANYGYTF.

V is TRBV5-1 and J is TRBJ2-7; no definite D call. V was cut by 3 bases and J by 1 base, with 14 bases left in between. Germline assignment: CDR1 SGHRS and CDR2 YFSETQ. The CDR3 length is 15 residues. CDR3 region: CASSWEGLGSYEQYF. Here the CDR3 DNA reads TGCGCCAGCAGCTGGGAAGGGTTGGGGTCCTACGAGCAGTACTTC.

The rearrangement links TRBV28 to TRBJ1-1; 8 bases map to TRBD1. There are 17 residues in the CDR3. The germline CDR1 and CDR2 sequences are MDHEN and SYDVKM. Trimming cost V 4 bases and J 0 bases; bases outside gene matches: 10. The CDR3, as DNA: TGTGCCAGCAGTTCTCCGGGACAGGTCGACATGAACACTGAAGCTTTCTTT. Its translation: CASSSPGQVDMNTEAFF.

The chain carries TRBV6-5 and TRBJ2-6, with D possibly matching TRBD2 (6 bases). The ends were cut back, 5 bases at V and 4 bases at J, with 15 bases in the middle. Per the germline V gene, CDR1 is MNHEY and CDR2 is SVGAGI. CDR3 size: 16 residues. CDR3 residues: CASSTPGLWGANVLTF. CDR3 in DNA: TGTGCCAGCAGTACTCCGGGACTTTGGGGGGCCAACGTCCTGACTTTC.

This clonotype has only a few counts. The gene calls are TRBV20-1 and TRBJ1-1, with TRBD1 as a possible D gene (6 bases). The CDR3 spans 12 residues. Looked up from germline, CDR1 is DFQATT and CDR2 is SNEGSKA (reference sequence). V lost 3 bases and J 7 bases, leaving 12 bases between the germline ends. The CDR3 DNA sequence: TGCAGTGCTAGCGTGACAGGTCGTGAAGCTTTCTTT. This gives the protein CSASVTGREAFF.

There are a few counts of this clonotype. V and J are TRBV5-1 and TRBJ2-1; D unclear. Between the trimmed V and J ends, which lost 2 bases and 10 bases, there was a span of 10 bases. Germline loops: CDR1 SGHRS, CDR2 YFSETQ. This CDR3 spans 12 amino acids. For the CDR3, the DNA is TGCGCCAGCAGCTTTACGGATGGAGAGCAGTTCTTC. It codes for CASSFTDGEQFF.

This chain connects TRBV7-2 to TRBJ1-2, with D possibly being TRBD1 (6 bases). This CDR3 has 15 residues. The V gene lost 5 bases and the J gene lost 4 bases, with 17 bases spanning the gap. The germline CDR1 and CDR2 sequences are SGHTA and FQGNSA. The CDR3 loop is CASSTETGRLYGYTF. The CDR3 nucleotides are TGTGCCAGCAGCACCGAAACAGGGAGGCTCTATGGCTACACCTTC.

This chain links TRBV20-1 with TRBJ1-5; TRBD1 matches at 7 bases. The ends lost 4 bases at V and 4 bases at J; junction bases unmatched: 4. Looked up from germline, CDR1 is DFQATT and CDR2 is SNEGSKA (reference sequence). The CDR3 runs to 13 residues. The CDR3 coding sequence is TGCAGTGCTATCGGGACAGCTAATCAGCCCCAGCATTTT. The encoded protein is CSAIGTANQPQHF.

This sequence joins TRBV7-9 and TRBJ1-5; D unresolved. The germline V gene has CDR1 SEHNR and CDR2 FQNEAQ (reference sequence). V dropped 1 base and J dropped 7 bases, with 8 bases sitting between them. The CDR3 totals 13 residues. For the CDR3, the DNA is TGTGCCAGCAGCTTAGAGGTATCACAGCCCCAGCATTTT. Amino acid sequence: CASSLEVSQPQHF.

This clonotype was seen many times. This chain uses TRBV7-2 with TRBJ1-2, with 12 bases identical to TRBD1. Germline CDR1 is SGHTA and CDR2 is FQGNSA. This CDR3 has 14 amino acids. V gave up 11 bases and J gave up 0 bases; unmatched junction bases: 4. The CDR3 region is CAGGTGGANYGYTF. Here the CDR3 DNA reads TGTGCCGGCGGGACAGGGGGCGCTAACTATGGCTACACCTTC.

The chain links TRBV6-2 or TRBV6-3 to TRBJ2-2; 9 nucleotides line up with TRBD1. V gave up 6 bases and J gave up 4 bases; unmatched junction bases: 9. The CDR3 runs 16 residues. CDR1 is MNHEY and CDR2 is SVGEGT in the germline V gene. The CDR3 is CASSLTRQGGTGELFF. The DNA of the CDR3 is TGTGCCAGCAGCCTTACCCGACAGGGGGGCACCGGGGAGCTGTTTTTT.

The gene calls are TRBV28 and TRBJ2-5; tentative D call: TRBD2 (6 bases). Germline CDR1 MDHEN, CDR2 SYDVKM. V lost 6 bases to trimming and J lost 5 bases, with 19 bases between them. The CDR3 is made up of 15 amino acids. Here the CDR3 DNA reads TGTGCCAGCAGGACCCTGAGCGGGCTCTGGGAGACCCAGTACTTC. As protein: CASRTLSGLWETQYF.

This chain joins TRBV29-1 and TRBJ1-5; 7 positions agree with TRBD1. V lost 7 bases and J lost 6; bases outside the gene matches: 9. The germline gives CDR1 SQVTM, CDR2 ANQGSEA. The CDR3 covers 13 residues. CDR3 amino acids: CSAGDRAGQPQHF. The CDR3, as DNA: TGCAGCGCTGGAGACAGGGCTGGTCAGCCCCAGCATTTT.

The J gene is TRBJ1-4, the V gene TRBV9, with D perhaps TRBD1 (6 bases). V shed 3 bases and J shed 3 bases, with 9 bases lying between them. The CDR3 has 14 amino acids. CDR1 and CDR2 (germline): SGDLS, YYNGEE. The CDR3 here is CASSGGQSNEKLFF. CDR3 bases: TGTGCCAGCAGCGGGGGACAATCTAATGAAAAACTGTTTTTT. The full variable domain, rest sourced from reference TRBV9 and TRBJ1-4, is DSGVTQTPKHLITATGQRVTLRCSPRSGDLSVYWYQQSLDQGLQFLIQYYNGEERAKGNILERFSAQQFPDLHSELNLSSLELGDSALYFCASSGGQSNEKLFFGSGTQLSVL.

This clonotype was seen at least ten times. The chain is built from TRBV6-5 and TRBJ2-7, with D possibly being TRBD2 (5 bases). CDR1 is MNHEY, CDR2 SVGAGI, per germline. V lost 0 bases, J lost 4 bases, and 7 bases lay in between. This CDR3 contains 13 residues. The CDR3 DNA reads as TGTGCCAGCAGTTACTCGAGAGGGTACGAGCAGTACTTC. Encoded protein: CASSYSRGYEQYF.

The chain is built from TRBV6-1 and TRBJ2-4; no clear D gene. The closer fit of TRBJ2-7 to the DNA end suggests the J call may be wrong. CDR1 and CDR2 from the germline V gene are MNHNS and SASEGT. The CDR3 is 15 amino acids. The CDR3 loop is CASSEGVGSVYEQYF. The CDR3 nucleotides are TGTGCCAGCAGTGAAGGAGTGGGATCCGTCTACGAGCAGTACTTC.

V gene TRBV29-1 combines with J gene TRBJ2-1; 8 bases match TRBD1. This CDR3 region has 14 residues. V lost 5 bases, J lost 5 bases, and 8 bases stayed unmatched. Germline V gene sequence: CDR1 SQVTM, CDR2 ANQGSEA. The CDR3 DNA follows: TGCAGCGTTCAGGGGGCGAGTTTCCACAATGAGCAGTTCTTC. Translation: CSVQGASFHNEQFF.

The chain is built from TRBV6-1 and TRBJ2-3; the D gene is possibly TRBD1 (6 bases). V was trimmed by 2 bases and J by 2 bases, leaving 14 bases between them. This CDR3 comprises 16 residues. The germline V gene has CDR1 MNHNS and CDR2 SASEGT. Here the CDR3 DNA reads TGTGCCAGCAGTGAATTAGGATGGACAGACACAGATACGCAGTATTTT. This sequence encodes CASSELGWTDTDTQYF.

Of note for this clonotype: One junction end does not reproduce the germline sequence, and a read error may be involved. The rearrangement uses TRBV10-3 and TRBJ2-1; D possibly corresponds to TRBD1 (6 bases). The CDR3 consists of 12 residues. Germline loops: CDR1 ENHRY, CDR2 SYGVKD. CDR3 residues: CAISAGVGEQFF. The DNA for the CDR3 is TGTGCCATCAGTGCAGGGGTTGGTGAGCAGTTTTTC.

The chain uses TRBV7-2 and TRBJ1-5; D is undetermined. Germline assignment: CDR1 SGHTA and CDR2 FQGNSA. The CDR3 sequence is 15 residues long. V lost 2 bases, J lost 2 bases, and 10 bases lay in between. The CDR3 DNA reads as TGTGCCAGCAGCTTATCGACGGGAGGCAATCAGCCCCAGCATTTT. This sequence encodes CASSLSTGGNQPQHF.

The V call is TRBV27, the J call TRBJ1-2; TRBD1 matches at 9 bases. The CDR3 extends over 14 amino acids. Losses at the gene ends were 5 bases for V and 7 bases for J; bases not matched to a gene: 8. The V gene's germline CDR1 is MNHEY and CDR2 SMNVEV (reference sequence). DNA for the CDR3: TGTGCCAGCAGTACCCGGACAGGGGATGGTGGCTACACCTTC. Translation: CASSTRTGDGGYTF.

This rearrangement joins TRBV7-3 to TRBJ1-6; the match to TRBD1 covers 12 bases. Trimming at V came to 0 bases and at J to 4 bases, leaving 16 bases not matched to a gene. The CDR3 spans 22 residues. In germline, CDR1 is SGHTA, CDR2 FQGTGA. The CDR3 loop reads CASSLTRGFRDRGRGYNSPLHF. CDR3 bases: TGTGCCAGCAGCTTAACTCGGGGGTTCCGGGACAGGGGGCGAGGGTATAATTCACCCCTCCACTTT.

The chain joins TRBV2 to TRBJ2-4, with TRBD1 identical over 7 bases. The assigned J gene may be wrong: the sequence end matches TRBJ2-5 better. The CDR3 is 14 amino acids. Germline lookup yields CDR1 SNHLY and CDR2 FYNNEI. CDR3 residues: CASRADRERETQYF. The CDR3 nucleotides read TGTGCCAGCAGGGCCGACAGGGAAAGAGAGACCCAGTACTTC.